The clone carrying this T cell receptor beta chain was seen many times. The antigen is undetermined. The sample belongs to a study of T cell repertoires in cytomegalovirus infection. Study at large: The study used recently identified HLA-C-restricted and well-studied HLA-B-restricted CMV epitopes. Shared public TCR beta signatures pointed to both CMV infection and a matching HLA type.

Per germline, CDR1 MNHNS and CDR2 SASEGT. Trimming took 5 bases from V and 0 from J; bases not matched to a gene: 7. The CDR3 has 16 amino acids. Each CDR3 protein is one row after TCRdb ran MiXCR on the reads. The sample yields some 54,000 distinct CDR3 sequences, about 18% seen once. The chain recombines TRBV6-1 with TRBJ2-7, with 10 bases aligning to TRBD1. The sample consisted of CD8+ T cells from cultured PBMCs, taken from culture after CMV antigen stimulation. The receptor comes from a human donor in good health (CMV status not recorded). Some clones in this sample may be carry-over from other donors' samples. The CDR3 is CASSLGDRGFSYEQYF. Written as DNA, the CDR3 is TGTGCCAGCAGTCTTGGGGACAGGGGATTCTCCTACGAGCAGTACTTC.